This note documents a single T cell receptor beta chain sequence. Its target antigen remains unknown. Base qualities are not provided; no much larger clone lies one nucleotide away. The treatment or condition label of this sample denotes: suppressive antiretroviral therapy. A pool of overlapping HIV-1 Gag 15-mer peptides, at roughly 0.91 ug per peptide per mL, was used to stimulate the cells. Nonresponding CD40L-negative CD69-negative CD45RO-high memory CD4+ T cells were sorted as memory populations depleted of antigen-responding cells. Participants were HIV-1-infected adults who started suppressive ART during chronic infection. Plasma HIV-1 RNA had been undetectable (below 50 copies/mL) in participants for at least 4 years. To be included, participants needed a CD4+ T cell count above 400 cells/uL and a positive CMV serology. Before stimulation, PBMCs were isolated using density centrifugation and depleted of CD8+ T cells. For roughly 18 hours, CD8-depleted PBMCs were stimulated with anti-CD28/CD49d costimulation, a CD40-blocking antibody, and enfuvirtide, which was added to prevent new infections. Cell sorting was done on a Beckman Coulter MoFlo Legacy or XDP sorter, and dead cells were excluded with propidium iodide. For samples with more than one million cells, genomic DNA was extracted with the QIAamp DNA Mini Kit, and for all other samples the Quick-DNA Microprep Kit was used.

Reading the germline V gene (reference sequence) gives CDR1 MNHEY and CDR2 SMNVEV. From the cysteine through the phenylalanine, the CDR3 covers 13 amino acids. Only the CDR3 DNA is retained, 39 bases long and in frame from the first base. The junction shows trimming of 3 bases on V and 7 bases on J, plus 11 bases between the germline ends. This specimen belongs to a study of persistence of HIV-infected CD4 T cells (dated by TCRdb to about 2020). Regarding the study in general: The study isolated CMV- and HIV-1 Gag-responding CD4+ T cells from ART-treated individuals to examine antigen-driven clonal expansion of HIV-1-infected cells. Peripheral blood samples of up to about 200 mL were obtained at multiple time points, with the exception of a couple of participants, for whom leukapheresis was performed at a single time point. The clonality of all cells in each sorted population was measured by TCRbeta sequencing, and the clonality of infected cells was measured by proviral sequencing. The median time the participants had spent on suppressive ART was 7 to 9 years. The TCR cluster analysis across participants included roughly eight participants for CMV and 6 or 7 participants for Gag. Paper-wide results and their limitations: Significantly lower TCRbeta richness was observed in CMV- and Gag-responding cells than in anti-CD3/anti-CD28-responding cells, and higher oligoclonality was observed in CMV-responding cells than in CD3/CD28-stimulated and Gag-responding cells. Bulk TCR analyses could not be limited to the rare CMV-responding cells that actually contained HIV-1 proviruses. Only a small number of individuals took part in the study, and only a limited range of antigens was tested. Within the same sorted populations, TCR oligoclonality correlated with proviral oligoclonality. Antigen-responding cells were enriched for expanded CDR3beta sequences that were degenerate, which suggests that CD4+ responses to CMV and Gag underwent convergent selection.

The immunoSEQ hsTCRB assay version 4, run in survey mode, was used to sequence TCRbeta repertoires from genomic DNA. Genomic DNA was diluted to 7.5 to 10 ng/uL, and up to 1 ug per sample was used for TCRbeta sequencing. Per the source publication's procedure: Analysis of the TCRbeta data was done in ImmunoSeq Analyzer 3.0, and diversity was computed on productive nucleotide rearrangements. Using the Immunarch R package, lower-bound TCR diversity was estimated with the improved Chao index and clonality was estimated with the Gini coefficient. Nucleotide rearrangements that differed but encoded the same CDR3beta amino acid sequence were counted as separate clonotypes. Differential abundance analysis found TCRbeta sequences that were significantly enriched in antigen-responding cells compared with anti-CD3/anti-CD28-activated cells. TCRs were clustered by predicted peptide-MHC specificity with GLIPH2, both within individual participants and across merged participant data sets. Drawn from immuneACCESS, this table holds only the in-frame rearrangements with V and J called that TCRdb kept. Clones are partly lost; checked studies trace under half to an unresolved V gene and leave the rest unexplained. The V and J calls and the clone size are those of that table, but D and trimming were determined from the DNA. Within this sample are about 36,000 clones, with 70% to 90% of them counted one time only. Jointly, the top ten make up approximately 5.4% of the sample.

Source: cultured CD4+ T cells from PBMCs, taken from a patient who received antiretroviral therapy. Interpreted using the paper, the cell subset or site label stands for: CD40L-CD69- CD45RO-high memory CD4 T cells not responding to Gag peptides. Recombination linked TRBV27 to TRBJ2-3; TRBD1 is a possible D gene, resting on 5 matching bases. This receptor was obtained from an adult with HIV. The donor label of this sample is uncertain. The base sequence is TGTGCCAGCAGTTTGGAAAGGGGTCATACGCAGTATTTT. Translated, it gives CASSLERGHTQYF.